These 12 T cell receptor beta chains originate from one sample sequenced in a study of shared clonotypes between healthy human individuals. Only in-frame clones appear in the TCRdb table, and some are missing; sequencing was by immunoSEQ multiplex PCR. The sample contains 2 million to 2.5 million clones, approximately 95% of which appear only once. Sequencing input: naive CD4+ T cells sorted from blood. Subset: CD45RA+ positively selected. The receptors originated from a man between 18 and 35 years old in good health.

In regard to this clone: This CDR3 is also generated by other DNA sequences in the sample. The chain's CDR3 is CASSSPTVNTEAFF. In DNA form, the CDR3 reads TGTGCCAGCAGTTCCCCGACAGTGAACACTGAAGCTTTCTTT. This sequence joins TRBV28 and TRBJ1-1; tentative D call: TRBD1 (5 bases). Germline CDR1 and CDR2: MDHEN and SYDVKM. CDR3 length: 14 amino acids. V lost 4 bases, J lost 0 bases, and 9 bases lay in between. Full variable domain (missing parts from reference TRBV28 and TRBJ1-1): DVKVTQSSRYLVKRTGEKVFLECVQDMDHENMFWYRQDPGLGLRLIYFSYDVKMKEKGDIPEGYSVSREKKERFSLILESASTNQTSMYLCASSSPTVNTEAFFGQGTRLTVV.

In this sample, this clone turned up once. This specimen includes other DNA sequences encoding the same CDR3. The rearrangement uses TRBV30 and TRBJ1-1; D possibly corresponds to TRBD1 (5 bases). Germline CDR1 is GTSNPN and CDR2 is SVGIG (reference sequence). V was pared by 1 base and J by 5 bases, with 8 bases between. The CDR3 has 12 amino acids. Written as DNA, the CDR3 is TGTGCCTGGAGTGGGTGGGGGACTGAAGCTTTCTTT. Its protein is CAWSGWGTEAFF.

The chain recombines TRBV30 with TRBJ2-7; D uncertain. Trimming removed 0 bases at V and 4 bases at J, with 13 bases between. This CDR3 is built from 14 residues. Per germline, CDR1 GTSNPN and CDR2 SVGIG (reference sequence). DNA of the CDR3: TGTGCCTGGAGTGTCCTGTCCCGGGCATACGAGCAGTACTTC. Translation gives CAWSVLSRAYEQYF.

Of note for this clone: Other DNA sequences in the sample encode the same CDR3. The J gene is TRBJ1-4, the V gene TRBV9; no clear D gene. This CDR3 is built from 12 residues. Trimming shortened V by 0 bases and J by 8 bases, and 5 bases separated the two germline ends. Per germline, CDR1 SGDLS and CDR2 YYNGEE. The CDR3 loop is CASSVDGEKLFF. In DNA form, the CDR3 reads TGTGCCAGCAGCGTAGACGGGGAAAAACTGTTTTTT.

This clone appeared a single time. This chain connects TRBV10-2 to TRBJ2-7; D gene ambiguous. The germline V and J ends were trimmed by 1 base and 4 bases, with 5 bases remaining between them. CDR1 is WSHSY and CDR2 is SAAADI in the germline V gene. The CDR3 consists of 12 residues. CDR3 DNA sequence: TGCGCCAGCAGTGAGTTCCGTTACGAGCAGTACTTC. This gives the protein CASSEFRYEQYF.

The gene calls are TRBV7-2 and TRBJ1-4, with D possibly being TRBD1 (5 bases). The V end was cut by 1 base, the J end by 3 bases, with 9 bases between. CDR3 length equals 15 residues. Germline values: CDR1 SGHTA, CDR2 FQGNSA. This chain's CDR3 is CASSLGAGSNEKLFF. CDR3 in DNA: TGTGCCAGCAGCTTAGGAGCAGGGTCTAATGAAAAACTGTTTTTT.

The chain employs TRBV19 and TRBJ2-7, with TRBD1 matching over 8 bases. CDR1 LNHDA and CDR2 SQIVND come from the germline V gene (reference sequence). CDR3 size: 14 residues. The junction had 7 bases not matched to a gene; V was cut back by 6 bases and J by 3 bases. The DNA of the CDR3 is TGTGCCAGTAGATCGCAGGGGGCAAACTACGAGCAGTACTTC. The encoded protein is CASRSQGANYEQYF.

This clone has a single count. The chain links TRBV25-1 to TRBJ2-1; D ambiguous. V gave up 3 bases and J gave up 6 bases, with 6 bases separating them. CDR3 size: 12 residues. The germline gives CDR1 MGHDK, CDR2 SYGVNS. The CDR3 region has the DNA TGTGCCAGCAGTGACCCCCCCAATGAGCAGTTCTTC. Translated: CASSDPPNEQFF.

The chain uses TRBV2 and TRBJ1-2; perhaps TRBD1 as D (6 bases). This CDR3 has 11 amino acids. V lost 7 bases and J 7 bases, leaving 10 bases between the germline ends. CDR1 is SNHLY and CDR2 is FYNNEI in the germline V gene. CDR3 region: CASKIQGGYTF. The CDR3 DNA is TGTGCCAGCAAGATACAGGGTGGCTACACCTTC. The full variable domain, its missing parts supplied by reference TRBV2 and TRBJ1-2, is EPEVTQTPSHQVTQMGQEVILRCVPISNHLYFYWYRQILGQKVEFLVSFYNNEISEKSEIFDDQFSVERPDGSNFTLKIRSTKLEDSAMYFCASKIQGGYTFGSGTRLTVV.

This chain links TRBV28 with TRBJ1-4; D unresolved. Per germline, CDR1 MDHEN and CDR2 SYDVKM. With 1 base removed from V and 8 bases from J, the gap between germline ends came to 11 bases. The CDR3 spans 14 residues. In DNA form, the CDR3 reads TGTGCCAGCAGTTTATCCCAGGTTCGCGAAAAACTGTTTTTT. It specifies CASSLSQVREKLFF.

V and J are TRBV9 and TRBJ1-3, with a weak D call TRBD1 (6 bases). Germline-derived CDR1 and CDR2 are SGDLS and YYNGEE. The V end lost 0 bases, the J end lost 4 bases, and 20 bases lay between the germline ends. The CDR3 contains 18 residues. CDR3: CASSVAPLAGQGGNTIYF. The CDR3 DNA reads as TGTGCCAGCAGCGTAGCTCCTTTGGCCGGGCAGGGGGGAAACACCATATATTTT. Together with reference TRBV9 and TRBJ1-3, the CDR3 gives the full variable domain: DSGVTQTPKHLITATGQRVTLRCSPRSGDLSVYWYQQSLDQGLQFLIQYYNGEERAKGNILERFSAQQFPDLHSELNLSSLELGDSALYFCASSVAPLAGQGGNTIYFGEGSWLTVV.

The rearrangement links TRBV11-2 to TRBJ1-1, with D unclear. The germline gives CDR1 SGHAT, CDR2 FQNNGV. This CDR3 contains 12 residues. V was trimmed by 0 bases and J by 3 bases, leaving 2 bases between them. CDR3 sequence: CASSLEDTEAFF. The CDR3 DNA sequence: TGTGCCAGCAGCTTAGAGGACACTGAAGCTTTCTTT.